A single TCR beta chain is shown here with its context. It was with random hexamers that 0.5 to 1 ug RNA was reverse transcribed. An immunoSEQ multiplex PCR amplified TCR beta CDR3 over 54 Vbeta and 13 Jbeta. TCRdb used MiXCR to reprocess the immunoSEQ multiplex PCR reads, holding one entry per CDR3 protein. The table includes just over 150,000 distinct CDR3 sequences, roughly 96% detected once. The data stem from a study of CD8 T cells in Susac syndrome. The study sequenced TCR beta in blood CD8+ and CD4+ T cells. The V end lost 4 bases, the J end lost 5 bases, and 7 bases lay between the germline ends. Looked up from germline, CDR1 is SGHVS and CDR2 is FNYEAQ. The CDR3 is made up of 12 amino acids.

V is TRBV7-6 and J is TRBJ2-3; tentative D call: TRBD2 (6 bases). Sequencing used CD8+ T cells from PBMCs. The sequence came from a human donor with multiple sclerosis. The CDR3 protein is CASSWREDTQYF. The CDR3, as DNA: TGTGCCAGCAGCTGGAGGGAAGATACGCAGTATTTT.